This TCR beta chain came from a study of technical replicates of blood from several donors. The table came from immunoSEQ multiplex PCR; TCRdb's copy has only in-frame clones and leaves some out. The sample includes 70,000 to 80,000 clones, 75% to 95% of them seen just once. The CDR3 totals 17 residues. Germline CDR1 and CDR2: MNHEY and SMNVEV (reference sequence). Trimming took 5 bases from V and 0 from J, leaving 16 bases between them. This clone occurred once. The V gene is TRBV27, the J gene TRBJ2-2, with D maybe TRBD2 (5 bases). The TCR comes from a human donor in good health. Some clones in this sample may be carry-over from other donors' samples. Sequenced sample: T cells isolated from PBMCs. The CDR3 spells CASSPTSSFPNTGELFF. The CDR3 coding sequence is TGTGCCAGCAGTCCTACTAGTTCATTTCCGAACACCGGGGAGCTGTTTTTT.